These 8 T cell receptor beta chains share one sample of origin, sequenced in a study of shared clonotypes between healthy human individuals. In the naive CD8 group, cells lacked CD45RO and were positively selected for CCR7, so terminally differentiated effector memory CD45RA+ cells were left out. Generated by immunoSEQ multiplex PCR, the TCRdb table keeps only in-frame clones and is missing some. The sample records about 2 million clones, about 95% being singletons. Sequenced material: naive CD8+ T cells sorted from blood. The receptors were gathered from a man in his late teens or twenties in good health.

The chain is built from TRBV11-2 and TRBJ2-3, with D unresolved. This CDR3 spans 15 amino acids. The V end was cut by 0 bases, the J end by 2 bases, with 9 bases between. Germline CDR1 is SGHAT and CDR2 is FQNNGV. CDR3 residues: CASSLEPSITDTQYF. CDR3 DNA sequence: TGTGCCAGCAGCTTAGAACCCTCAATCACAGATACGCAGTATTTT.

V usage is TRBV6-1 and J usage is TRBJ2-7; possible D gene TRBD2, 5 bases. In germline, CDR1 is MNHNS, CDR2 SASEGT. V lost 2 bases and J 5 bases, leaving 16 bases between the germline ends. This CDR3 spans 15 amino acids. CDR3 nucleotide sequence: TGTGCCAGCAGTGAATTTTCTAGCCTCTTGGACGAGCAGTACTTC. Translating gives CASSEFSSLLDEQYF.

The chain combines TRBV4-1 with TRBJ1-2; D may be TRBD1 (5 bases). Germline CDR1 and CDR2: MGHRA and YSYEKL. Deletions cut 1 base from V and 5 bases from J, with 11 bases between. The CDR3 has 14 residues. Here the CDR3 reads CASSQGTTSYGYTF. Here the CDR3 DNA reads TGCGCCAGCAGCCAAGGGACAACCTCTTATGGCTACACCTTC.

A remark on this clone: Within the sample, other DNA sequences also encode this same CDR3. The rearrangement joins TRBV7-6 to TRBJ2-2; no firm D call. Germline V gene lookup returns CDR1 SGHVS and CDR2 FNYEAQ. V gave up 1 base and J gave up 4 bases, with 1 base separating them. The CDR3 loop spans 12 amino acids. The CDR3 nucleotides read TGTGCCAGCAGCTTAGTCACCGGGGAGCTGTTTTTT. Amino acids: CASSLVTGELFF.

The chain joins TRBV27 to TRBJ2-7; D tentatively fits TRBD1 or TRBD2 (5 bases each). V lost 5 bases and J 6 bases, leaving 17 bases between the germline ends. CDR3 size: 14 residues. The germline CDR1 and CDR2 sequences are MNHEY and SMNVEV (reference sequence). CDR3 bases: TGTGCCAGCAGTCCGGGAAAGAGGGGCTTCGAGCAGTACTTC. Translated, it gives CASSPGKRGFEQYF.

V gene TRBV27 combines with J gene TRBJ2-1; 7 nucleotides line up with TRBD1. The trim removed 2 bases at V and 9 bases at J, leaving 7 bases unmatched. Germline V gene data show CDR1 as MNHEY and CDR2 as SMNVEV (reference sequence). This CDR3 has 14 residues. Here the CDR3 reads CASSLTKTGREQFF. The CDR3 bases are TGTGCCAGCAGTTTAACCAAGACAGGGCGTGAGCAGTTCTTC.

On this clone itself: This CDR3 is also generated by other DNA sequences in the sample. The gene calls are TRBV27 and TRBJ2-6; 7 positions match TRBD1. CDR3 length equals 16 residues. CDR1 is MNHEY and CDR2 is SMNVEV in the germline V gene (reference sequence). V was pared by 6 bases and J by 0 bases, with 5 bases of the junction left unmatched. CDR3 coding DNA: TGTGCCAGCAGCAGTACAGGGGTCTCTGGGGCCAACGTCCTGACTTTC. It is translated as CASSSTGVSGANVLTF. The variable domain in full, with the rest retrieved from reference TRBV27 and TRBJ2-6, is EAQVTQNPRYLITVTGKKLTVTCSQNMNHEYMSWYRQDPGLGLRQIYYSMNVEVTDKGDVPEGYKVSRKEKRNFPLILESPSPNQTSLYFCASSSTGVSGANVLTFGAGSRLTVL.

The chain uses TRBV10-1 and TRBJ2-2; 11 bases map to TRBD2. The length of the CDR3 is 13 residues. The J segment lost 8 bases and the V segment lost 4 bases, leaving 0 bases of the junction unmatched. Germline V lookup: CDR1 WNHNN, CDR2 SYGVQD (reference sequence). The CDR3 is CASSGLAGGELFF. Written as DNA, the CDR3 is TGCGCCAGCAGTGGACTAGCGGGAGGGGAGCTGTTTTTT.